This passage covers 18 T cell receptor beta chains from one sample sequenced in a study of OX40 agonist ivuxolimab in advanced cancers. Libraries were prepared by immunoSEQ multiplex PCR; TCRdb keeps only in-frame clonotypes and omits some of them. The sample holds 65,000 to 85,000 clones; about 87% are singletons and the top ten take under 3%. The specimen was CD4+ or CD8+ T cells sorted from blood, collected in a trial of the OX40 agonist ivuxolimab. These receptors were taken from an adult with an advanced solid tumor such as melanoma, head and neck, liver or kidney cancer.

This sequence joins TRBV6-5 and TRBJ1-1, with D maybe TRBD1 (5 bases). Trimming took off 0 bases at V and 5 bases at J, with 13 bases between the two ends. The germline CDR1 and CDR2 sequences are MNHEY and SVGAGI. CDR3 size: 15 residues. The chain's CDR3 is CASSYSVRGGTEAFF. The CDR3 DNA sequence: TGTGCCAGCAGTTACTCGGTGAGGGGTGGGACTGAAGCTTTCTTT.

The chain links TRBV11-1 to TRBJ2-3, with 7 bases matching TRBD1. The trim removed 5 bases at V and 2 bases at J, leaving 7 bases unmatched. Germline values: CDR1 SGHAT, CDR2 FQDESV (reference sequence). The CDR3 runs 15 residues. The CDR3 DNA reads TGTGCCAGCAGCGGGCGGACAGGCTACACAGATACGCAGTATTTT. Its protein is CASSGRTGYTDTQYF. The full variable domain, in which reference TRBV11-1 and TRBJ2-3 provide the parts outside the CDR3, is EAEVAQSPRYKITEKSQAVAFWCDPISGHATLYWYRQILGQGPELLVQFQDESVVDDSQLPKDRFSAERLKGVDSTLKIQPAELGDSAMYLCASSGRTGYTDTQYFGPGTRLTVL.

V gene TRBV28 combines with J gene TRBJ2-1, with D perhaps given as TRBD1 or TRBD2 (7 bases each). V lost 3 bases and J 7 bases, leaving 16 bases between the germline ends. CDR3 length: 15 amino acids. Per the germline V gene, CDR1 is MDHEN and CDR2 is SYDVKM. This CDR3 reads CASSLPGGAENEQFF. CDR3 sequence (DNA): TGTGCCAGCAGTTTGCCAGGGGGGGCAGAGAATGAGCAGTTCTTC.

The chain combines TRBV5-1 with TRBJ2-1; possibly TRBD2 for D (6 bases). Trimming pared 4 bases from V and 8 bases from J, leaving 16 bases between. The germline V gene has CDR1 SGHRS and CDR2 YFSETQ. There are 14 residues in the CDR3. Here the CDR3 reads CASSPRDWGDEQFF. CDR3 DNA: TGCGCCAGCAGCCCCCGGGACTGGGGGGATGAGCAGTTCTTC. Full variable domain (outside the CDR3, taken from reference TRBV5-1 and TRBJ2-1): KAGVTQTPRYLIKTRGQQVTLSCSPISGHRSVSWYQQTPGQGLQFLFEYFSETQRNKGNFPGRFSGRQFSNSRSEMNVSTLELGDSALYLCASSPRDWGDEQFFGPGTRLTVL.

As regards this clone: This sample includes further DNA sequences coding for the same CDR3. This chain uses TRBV18 with TRBJ1-2, with 11 bases that match TRBD1. V lost 5 bases, J lost 8 bases, and 4 bases stayed unmatched. The germline V gene has CDR1 KGHSH and CDR2 LQKENI. CDR3 size: 13 residues. This CDR3 reads CASSAGTGGGYTF. The CDR3, as DNA: TGTGCCAGCTCAGCCGGGACAGGGGGAGGCTACACCTTC. The full variable domain, with the rest looked up from reference TRBV18 and TRBJ1-2, is NAGVMQNPRHLVRRRGQEARLRCSPMKGHSHVYWYRQLPEEGLKFMVYLQKENIIDESGMPKERFSAEFPKEGPSILRIQQVVRGDSAAYFCASSAGTGGGYTFGSGTRLTVV.

The chain has TRBV2 and TRBJ2-1; no definite D call. The CDR3 totals 15 residues. V lost 6 bases to trimming and J lost 4 bases, with 16 bases between them. Germline V CDR1 and CDR2: SNHLY, FYNNEI. CDR3 loop: CASRSGPEAYNEQFF. The CDR3 region has the DNA TGTGCCAGCAGGTCGGGCCCTGAGGCTTACAATGAGCAGTTCTTC.

J is TRBJ2-1 and V is TRBV7-9; D gene ambiguous. CDR1 and CDR2 from the germline V gene are SEHNR and FQNEAQ (reference sequence). V lost 1 base and J lost 11, with 9 bases in between. The CDR3 consists of 12 residues. CDR3 in amino acids: CASSLVGLQQFF. The CDR3 DNA is TGTGCCAGCAGCTTAGTAGGTCTTCAGCAGTTCTTC.

The chain combines TRBV18 with TRBJ1-1; D is uncertain. Between the trimmed V and J ends, which lost 4 bases and 11 bases, there was a span of 11 bases. CDR1 and CDR2 (germline): KGHSH, LQKENI. The CDR3 is made up of 11 amino acids. CDR3 protein: CASSQELGAFF. The CDR3 DNA reads as TGTGCCAGCTCACAGGAGCTGGGGGCTTTCTTT.

The rearrangement links TRBV6-6 to TRBJ1-1; 10 bases are shared with TRBD1. V trimming: 5 bases; J trimming: 4 bases; junction bases outside the gene matches: 7. The germline gives CDR1 MNHNY, CDR2 SVGAGI (reference sequence). This CDR3 is 15 amino acids long. In DNA form, the CDR3 reads TGTGCCAGCAGTCCTTCGACAGGGGGCCGCACTGAAGCTTTCTTT. Translation: CASSPSTGGRTEAFF.

This clone has just a few counts. The genes are TRBV25-1 and TRBJ2-1, with TRBD2 matching 8 bases. J gave up 1 base and V 7 bases, and 6 bases lay outside the gene matches. The CDR3 length is 15 residues. CDR1 is MGHDK, CDR2 SYGVNS, per germline. The CDR3 DNA is TGTGCCAGCATGGCGGCGGGGGGATCCTACAATGAGCAGTTCTTC. It translates to CASMAAGGSYNEQFF. Looking up the rest from reference TRBV25-1 and TRBJ2-1 gives the full variable domain: EADIYQTPRYLVIGTGKKITLECSQTMGHDKMYWYQQDPGMELHLIHYSYGVNSTEKGDLSSESTVSRIRTEHFPLTLESARPSHTSQYLCASMAAGGSYNEQFFGPGTRLTVL.

This chain connects TRBV6-1 to TRBJ2-5; D remains ambiguous. Trimming pared 9 bases from V and 0 bases from J, leaving 11 bases between. Germline V gene sequence: CDR1 MNHNS, CDR2 SASEGT. This CDR3 has 13 residues. The CDR3 spells CASMKGHQETQYF. For the CDR3, the DNA is TGTGCCAGTATGAAAGGGCACCAAGAGACCCAGTACTTC.

J is TRBJ1-1 and V is TRBV10-3; TRBD1 matches 9 bases. Germline trimming cut 5 bases from V and 8 bases from J; bases unmatched to any gene: 3. CDR3 size: 12 residues. From germline, CDR1 is ENHRY and CDR2 SYGVKD. CDR3 in amino acids: CAISWTGDEAFF. CDR3 in DNA: TGTGCCATCAGTTGGACAGGGGACGAAGCTTTCTTT.

The chain carries TRBV19 and TRBJ2-7, with D maybe TRBD2 (5 bases). Trimming pared 1 base from V and 2 bases from J, leaving 18 bases between. The CDR3 is 17 amino acids. CDR1 LNHDA and CDR2 SQIVND come from the germline V gene (reference sequence). The CDR3 sequence is CASSIAGSRQTPYEQYF. The DNA for the CDR3 is TGTGCCAGTAGTATAGCGGGGTCGAGACAAACGCCCTACGAGCAGTACTTC.

The genes are TRBV6-1 and TRBJ1-4; D unclear. V was cut by 1 base and J by 2 bases, with 5 bases left in between. Germline CDR1 and CDR2: MNHNS and SASEGT. This CDR3 is built from 14 residues. The DNA of the CDR3 is TGTGCCAGCAGTGAAGGCGGGACTAATGAAAAACTGTTTTTT. It is translated as CASSEGGTNEKLFF.

The J gene is TRBJ2-1, the V gene TRBV6-5; the match to TRBD2 covers 10 bases. From germline, CDR1 is MNHEY and CDR2 SVGAGI. The V segment lost 2 bases and the J segment 7 bases; nucleotides outside the gene matches: 8. The CDR3 is made up of 16 amino acids. In DNA form, the CDR3 reads TGTGCCAGCAGTTACGTCAGCGGGGGGGAAGGGAATGAGCAGTTCTTC. Translated: CASSYVSGGEGNEQFF.

This sequence joins TRBV20-1 and TRBJ2-5; D uncertain. The J call is uncertain, as TRBJ2-7 better fits the DNA end. The CDR3 runs to 11 residues. Germline CDR1 is DFQATT and CDR2 is SNEGSKA (reference sequence). In DNA, the CDR3 is TGCAGTGCTAGCCCCCAGTACGAGCAGTACTTC. Its translation: CSASPQYEQYF.

The rearrangement links TRBV27 to TRBJ1-1; D ambiguous. Germline CDR1 is MNHEY and CDR2 is SMNVEV (reference sequence). This CDR3 is built from 14 residues. Between the trimmed V and J ends, which lost 6 bases and 1 base, there was a span of 12 bases. The CDR3 DNA reads as TGTGCCAGCAGCTATAACATGAGGAACACTGAAGCTTTCTTT. Its translation is CASSYNMRNTEAFF.

The chain joins TRBV7-2 to TRBJ1-5; D is unresolved. This CDR3 comprises 14 residues. Germline assignment: CDR1 SGHTA and CDR2 FQGNSA. V shed 1 base and J shed 5 bases, with 9 bases lying between them. The CDR3 nucleotides read TGTGCCAGCAGCTTAGTGTACAGCTATCAGCCCCAGCATTTT. Translating gives CASSLVYSYQPQHF.